One and the same sample provided the 12 T cell receptor beta chains below, sequenced in a study of T cell responses to AZD1222 COVID-19 vaccine. Repertoires were generated with immunoSEQ multiplex PCR, while TCRdb's copy carries only in-frame clones and drops some. The top ten hold 2.4% of the sample, which has more than 100,000 clones, 75% to 90% seen once. Sequences were derived from peripheral blood, sampled on day 0 of AZD1222 vaccination. The receptors here all came from an adult in good health.

This chain joins TRBV6-5 and TRBJ1-2; 7 bases line up with TRBD1. Trimming cost V 5 bases and J 7 bases; bases outside gene matches: 10. This CDR3 comprises 14 residues. Germline V CDR1 and CDR2: MNHEY, SVGAGI. The CDR3 loop reads CASSTQGYETGYTF. The CDR3 DNA follows: TGTGCCAGCAGTACACAGGGGTACGAGACTGGCTACACCTTC.

This chain uses TRBV2 with TRBJ2-3; 12 positions match TRBD1. CDR3 length: 15 residues. Unmatched junction bases numbered 2, after V lost 1 base and J lost 6 bases. CDR1 is SNHLY, CDR2 FYNNEI, per germline. The CDR3 is CASSEEGQGADTQYF. CDR3 bases: TGTGCCAGCAGTGAAGAGGGACAGGGGGCGGATACGCAGTATTTT.

The J gene is TRBJ1-2, the V gene TRBV5-5, with D hard to call. V lost 0 bases to trimming and J lost 3 bases, with 6 bases between them. The CDR3 length is 13 residues. From germline, CDR1 is SGHKS and CDR2 YYEKEE (reference sequence). CDR3 nucleotides: TGTGCCAGCAGCTTGGCGGACCACTATGGCTACACCTTC. Protein sequence: CASSLADHYGYTF.

This sequence joins TRBV15 and TRBJ1-4; no clear D. CDR1 is LNHNV and CDR2 is YYDKDF in the germline V gene (reference sequence). The CDR3 sequence is 16 residues long. Trimming took 0 bases from V and 0 from J, leaving 8 bases between them. CDR3 sequence (DNA): TGTGCCACCAGCAGAGATACGGCAGCAACTAATGAAAAACTGTTTTTT. Translated: CATSRDTAATNEKLFF.

The gene calls are TRBV28 and TRBJ2-3; D remains ambiguous. Trimming took off 10 bases at V and 6 bases at J, with 23 bases between the two ends. The CDR3 runs 15 residues. Germline lookup yields CDR1 MDHEN and CDR2 SYDVKM. CDR3 sequence reads: CATANSRVLLDTQYF. The CDR3 DNA sequence: TGTGCCACCGCAAATTCTAGGGTGCTCTTGGATACGCAGTATTTT.

This rearrangement joins TRBV19 to TRBJ2-1; D unresolved. The ends were cut back, 0 bases at V and 7 bases at J, with 7 bases in the middle. The germline gives CDR1 LNHDA, CDR2 SQIVND (reference sequence). The CDR3 extends over 13 amino acids. CDR3 DNA: TGTGCCAGTAGTATAGACGGCCGGAATGAGCAGTTCTTC. The encoded protein is CASSIDGRNEQFF.

Note on this clone: In the same sample, other DNA sequences code for this CDR3. The V and J genes are TRBV9 and TRBJ1-2; D unclear. Germline V lookup: CDR1 SGDLS, CDR2 YYNGEE. This CDR3 is 13 amino acids long. V was trimmed by 0 bases and J by 2 bases, leaving 5 bases between them. Here the CDR3 DNA reads TGTGCCAGCAGCGTAGATAGCAACTATGGCTACACCTTC. Its protein is CASSVDSNYGYTF.

J is TRBJ1-5 and V is TRBV7-2, with D possibly TRBD1 on 5 matching bases. The CDR3 runs 15 residues. The V and J ends lost 3 bases and 1 base respectively, with 10 bases between them. CDR1 SGHTA and CDR2 FQGNSA come from the germline V gene. This CDR3 is CASSFGQGSNQPQHF. The CDR3 DNA reads TGTGCCAGCAGCTTTGGGCAGGGCAGCAATCAGCCCCAGCATTTT.

V is TRBV15 and J is TRBJ2-7; tentative D call: TRBD1 (5 bases). Germline V gene lookup returns CDR1 LNHNV and CDR2 YYDKDF (reference sequence). The CDR3 has 16 residues. The germline V and J ends were trimmed by 0 bases and 4 bases, with 16 bases remaining between them. The DNA for the CDR3 is TGTGCCACCAGCAGAGATCTCTCAGGGCAAGTATACGAGCAGTACTTC. Protein product: CATSRDLSGQVYEQYF. The full variable domain, with the rest looked up from reference TRBV15 and TRBJ2-7, is DAMVIQNPRYQVTQFGKPVTLSCSQTLNHNVMYWYQQKSSQAPKLLFHYYDKDFNNEADTPDNFQSRRPNTSFCFLDIRSPGLGDTAMYLCATSRDLSGQVYEQYFGPGTRLTVT.

The gene calls are TRBV7-8 and TRBJ2-1, with a tentative D call TRBD2 (6 bases). Germline values: CDR1 SGHVS, CDR2 FQNEAQ. The length of the CDR3 is 14 residues. V shed 2 bases and J shed 9 bases, with 14 bases lying between them. The CDR3 nucleotides are TGTGCCAGCAGCTTAATAACTAGCCCTAGTGAGCAGTTCTTC. Its translation is CASSLITSPSEQFF. The full variable domain, with the rest looked up from reference TRBV7-8 and TRBJ2-1, is GAGVSQSPRYKVAKRGQDVALRCDPISGHVSLFWYQQALGQGPEFLTYFQNEAQLDKSGLPSDRFFAERPEGSVSTLKIQRTQQEDSAVYLCASSLITSPSEQFFGPGTRLTVL.

CDR3 loop: CASRPGYTLNTEAFF. CDR3 bases: TGTGCCAGCAGACCGGGCTACACCTTGAACACTGAAGCTTTCTTT. The J gene is TRBJ1-1, the V gene TRBV2; D unclear. Trimming removed 6 bases from V and 0 bases from J, with 14 bases in between. Germline CDR1 and CDR2: SNHLY and FYNNEI. The CDR3 sequence is 15 residues long. Variable domain in full (rest from reference TRBV2 and TRBJ1-1): EPEVTQTPSHQVTQMGQEVILRCVPISNHLYFYWYRQILGQKVEFLVSFYNNEISEKSEIFDDQFSVERPDGSNFTLKIRSTKLEDSAMYFCASRPGYTLNTEAFFGQGTRLTVV.

CDR3 residues: CASSFREFSYEQYF. The CDR3 nucleotides read TGCGCCAGCAGCTTCCGTGAGTTCTCCTACGAGCAGTACTTC. The J gene is TRBJ2-7, the V gene TRBV5-1, with unresolved D. Germline V CDR1 and CDR2: SGHRS, YFSETQ. V gave up 2 bases and J gave up 0 bases, with 9 bases separating them. CDR3 size: 14 residues.